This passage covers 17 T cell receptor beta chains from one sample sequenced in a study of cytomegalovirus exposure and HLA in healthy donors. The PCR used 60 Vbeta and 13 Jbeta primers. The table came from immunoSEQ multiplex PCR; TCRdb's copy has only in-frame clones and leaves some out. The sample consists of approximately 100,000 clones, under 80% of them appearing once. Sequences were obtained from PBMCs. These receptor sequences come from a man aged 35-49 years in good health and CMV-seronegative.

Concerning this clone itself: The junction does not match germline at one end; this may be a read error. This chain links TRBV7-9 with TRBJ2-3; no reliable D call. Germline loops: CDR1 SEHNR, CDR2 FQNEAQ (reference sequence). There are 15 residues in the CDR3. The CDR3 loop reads CSSSFRHPSTDTQYF. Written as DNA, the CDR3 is TGTTCCAGCAGCTTTCGACACCCTAGCACAGATACGCAGTATTTT.

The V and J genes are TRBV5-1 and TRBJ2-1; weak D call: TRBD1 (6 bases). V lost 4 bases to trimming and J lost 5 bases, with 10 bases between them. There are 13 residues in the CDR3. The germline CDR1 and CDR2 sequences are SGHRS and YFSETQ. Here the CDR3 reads CASSNGQNNEQFF. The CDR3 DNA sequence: TGCGCCAGCAGCAACGGACAGAACAATGAGCAGTTCTTC.

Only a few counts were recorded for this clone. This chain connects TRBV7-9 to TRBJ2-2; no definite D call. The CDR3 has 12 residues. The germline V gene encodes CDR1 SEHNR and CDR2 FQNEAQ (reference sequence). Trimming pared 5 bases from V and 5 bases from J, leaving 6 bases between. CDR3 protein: CASSRGTGELFF. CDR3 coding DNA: TGTGCCAGCAGCCGAGGAACCGGGGAGCTGTTTTTT.

The CDR3, as DNA: TGCAGCGTAGCTAGACTAGCGGGGGGCACCAATGAGCAGTTCTTC. Amino acid sequence: CSVARLAGGTNEQFF. The chain uses TRBV29-1 and TRBJ2-1; TRBD2 agrees at 13 bases. Losses at the gene ends were 6 bases for V and 6 bases for J; bases not matched to a gene: 8. CDR1 and CDR2 (germline): SQVTM, ANQGSEA. This CDR3 region has 15 residues.

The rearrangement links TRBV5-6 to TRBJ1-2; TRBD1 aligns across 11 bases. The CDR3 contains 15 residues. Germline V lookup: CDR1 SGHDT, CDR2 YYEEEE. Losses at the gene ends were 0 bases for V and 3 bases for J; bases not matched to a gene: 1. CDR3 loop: CASSLGGQGDYGYTF. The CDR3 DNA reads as TGTGCCAGCAGCTTGGGGGGACAGGGGGACTATGGCTACACCTTC.

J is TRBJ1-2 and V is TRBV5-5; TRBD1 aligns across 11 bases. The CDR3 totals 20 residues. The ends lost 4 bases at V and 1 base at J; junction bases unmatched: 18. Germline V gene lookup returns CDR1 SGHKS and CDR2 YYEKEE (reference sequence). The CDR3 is CASSLLRSGQGAPFNYGYTF. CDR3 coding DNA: TGTGCCAGCAGCCTCCTAAGAAGCGGACAGGGGGCGCCTTTTAACTATGGCTACACCTTC.

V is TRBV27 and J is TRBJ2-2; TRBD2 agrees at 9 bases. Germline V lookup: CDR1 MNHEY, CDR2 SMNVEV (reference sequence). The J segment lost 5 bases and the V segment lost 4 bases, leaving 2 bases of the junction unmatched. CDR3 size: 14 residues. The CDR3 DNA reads TGTGCCAGCAGTTCCCTAGCGGGGACCGGGGAGCTGTTTTTT. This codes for CASSSLAGTGELFF.

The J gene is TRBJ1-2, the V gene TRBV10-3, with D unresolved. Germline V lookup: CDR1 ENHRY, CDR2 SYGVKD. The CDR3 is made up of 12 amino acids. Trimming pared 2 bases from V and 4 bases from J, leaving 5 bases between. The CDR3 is CAISEGPYGYTF. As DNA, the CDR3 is TGTGCCATCAGTGAGGGCCCCTATGGCTACACCTTC.

CDR3 sequence reads: CASSILLENRGQDIQYF. The CDR3, as DNA: TGTGCCAGTAGTATCCTACTTGAGAACAGGGGCCAAGACATTCAGTACTTC. The chain couples TRBV19 to TRBJ2-4; 7 bases agree with TRBD1. Per the germline V gene, CDR1 is LNHDA and CDR2 is SQIVND (reference sequence). With V trimmed by 3 bases and J by 8 bases, 16 bases remained unmatched. The CDR3 covers 17 residues.

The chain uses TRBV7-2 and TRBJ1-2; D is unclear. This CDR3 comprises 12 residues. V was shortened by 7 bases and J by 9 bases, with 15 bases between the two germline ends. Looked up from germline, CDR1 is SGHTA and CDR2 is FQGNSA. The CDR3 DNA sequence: TGTGCCAGCACCCCCCGGAGGGATAGCTACACCTTC. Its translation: CASTPRRDSYTF.

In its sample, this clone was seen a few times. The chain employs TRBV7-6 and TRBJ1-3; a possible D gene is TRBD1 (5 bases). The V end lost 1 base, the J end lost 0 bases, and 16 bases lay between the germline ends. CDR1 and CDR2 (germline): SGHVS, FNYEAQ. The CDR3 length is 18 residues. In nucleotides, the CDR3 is TGTGCCAGCAGCTTAGATTCCAGAGACAGTCACTCTGGAAACACCATATATTTT. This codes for CASSLDSRDSHSGNTIYF.

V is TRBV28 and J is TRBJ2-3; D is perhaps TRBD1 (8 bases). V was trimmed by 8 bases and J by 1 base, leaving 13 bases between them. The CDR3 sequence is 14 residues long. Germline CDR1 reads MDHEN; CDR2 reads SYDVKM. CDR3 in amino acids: CASGGGQGTDTQYF. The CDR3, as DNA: TGTGCCAGCGGGGGGGGACAGGGCACAGATACGCAGTATTTT.

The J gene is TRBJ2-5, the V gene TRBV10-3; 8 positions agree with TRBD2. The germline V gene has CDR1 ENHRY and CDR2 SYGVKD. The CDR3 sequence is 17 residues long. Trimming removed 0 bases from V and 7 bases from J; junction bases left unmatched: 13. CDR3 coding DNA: TGTGCCATCAGTGAGTCGAAGCGCGGGGGGACCCCGGGGACCCAGTACTTC. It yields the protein CAISESKRGGTPGTQYF.

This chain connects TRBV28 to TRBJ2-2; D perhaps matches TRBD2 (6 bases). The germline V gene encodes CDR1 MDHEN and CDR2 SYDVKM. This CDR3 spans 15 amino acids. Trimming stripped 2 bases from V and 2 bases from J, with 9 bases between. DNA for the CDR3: TGTGCCAGCAGTTTAGGCGGGGTAAACACCGGGGAGCTGTTTTTT. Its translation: CASSLGGVNTGELFF.

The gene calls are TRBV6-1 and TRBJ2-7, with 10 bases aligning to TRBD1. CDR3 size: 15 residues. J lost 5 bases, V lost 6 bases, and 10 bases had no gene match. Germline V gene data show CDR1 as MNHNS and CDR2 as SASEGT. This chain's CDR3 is CASRRKPGQGNEQYV. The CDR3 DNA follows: TGTGCCAGCAGAAGAAAACCGGGACAGGGGAACGAGCAGTACGTC.

Here the CDR3 reads CASRSLTGLHGYTF. The CDR3 bases are TGTGCCAGCAGGTCCTTGACAGGGCTGCATGGCTACACCTTC. The rearrangement uses TRBV28 and TRBJ1-2, with 7 bases matching TRBD1. The length of the CDR3 is 14 residues. V lost 6 bases to trimming and J lost 6 bases; unmatched junction nucleotides: 10. Germline V gene lookup returns CDR1 MDHEN and CDR2 SYDVKM.

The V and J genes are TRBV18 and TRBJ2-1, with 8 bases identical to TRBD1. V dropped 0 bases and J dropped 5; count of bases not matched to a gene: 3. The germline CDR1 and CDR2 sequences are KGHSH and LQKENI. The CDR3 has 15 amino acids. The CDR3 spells CASSPPGQVNNEQFF. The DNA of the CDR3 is TGTGCCAGCTCACCACCGGGACAGGTTAACAATGAGCAGTTCTTC.